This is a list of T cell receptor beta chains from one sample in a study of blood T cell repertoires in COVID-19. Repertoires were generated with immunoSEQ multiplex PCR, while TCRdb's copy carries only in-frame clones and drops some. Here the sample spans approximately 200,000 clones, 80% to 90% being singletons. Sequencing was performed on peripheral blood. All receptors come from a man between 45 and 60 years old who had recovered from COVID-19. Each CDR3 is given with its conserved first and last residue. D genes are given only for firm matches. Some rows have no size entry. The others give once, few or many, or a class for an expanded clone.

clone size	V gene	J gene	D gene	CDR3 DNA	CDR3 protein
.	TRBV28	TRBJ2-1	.	TGTGCCAGCAGTTTTAGTGGCGGCAATGAGCAGTTCTTC	CASSFSGGNEQFF
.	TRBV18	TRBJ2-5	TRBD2	TGTGCCAGCTCACCACCGGGACTAGCGGGGGGAGAGACCCAGTACTTC	CASSPPGLAGGETQYF
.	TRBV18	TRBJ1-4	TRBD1	TGTGCCAGCTCAAAGACAGGGGGTGAAAAACTGTTTTTT	CASSKTGGEKLFF
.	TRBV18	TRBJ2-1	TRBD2	TGTGCCAGCTCACGGGCGGGAGGGCCCGATGAGCAGTTCTTC	CASSRAGGPDEQFF
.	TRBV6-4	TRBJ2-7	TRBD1	TGTGCCAGCCCCTCAGGGGGCGAGCAGTACTTC	CASPSGGEQYF
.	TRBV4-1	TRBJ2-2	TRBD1	TGCGCCAGCAGCCGCCGACAGGGGTTATCCGGGGAGCTGTTTTTT	CASSRRQGLSGELFF
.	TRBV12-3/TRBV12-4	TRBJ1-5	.	TGTGCCAGCAGGCCCCAGGGAGGTCAGCCCCAGCATTTT	CASRPQGGQPQHF
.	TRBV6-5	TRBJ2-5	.	TGTGCCAGCAGTTACCGGACAGTCCAAGAGACCCAGTACTTC	CASSYRTVQETQYF
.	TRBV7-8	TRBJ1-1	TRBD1	TGTGCCAGCAGCTGGGACAGGGACACTGAAGCTTTCTTT	CASSWDRDTEAFF
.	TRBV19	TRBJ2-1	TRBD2	TGTGCCAGTAGGATGACTAGCGGGAGCTCCTACAATGAGCAGTTCTTC	CASRMTSGSSYNEQFF
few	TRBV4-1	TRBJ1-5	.	TGCGCCAGCAGCCAAGATGGGGGGACGGGGCGAAGCAATCAGCCCCAGCATTTT	CASSQDGGTGRSNQPQHF
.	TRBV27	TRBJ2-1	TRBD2	TGTGCCAGCAGTCCTCTTTTGTCGGCGGGAGTCGACAATGAGCAGTTCTTC	CASSPLLSAGVDNEQFF
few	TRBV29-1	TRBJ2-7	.	TGCAGCGTTGCGTTGCGGGGGCTCTACGAGCAGTACTTC	CSVALRGLYEQYF
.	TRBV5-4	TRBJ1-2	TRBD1	TGTGCCAGCAGCTTGACAGGGGGCGGAGGCTACACCTTC	CASSLTGGGGYTF
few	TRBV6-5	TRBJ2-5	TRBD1	TGTGCCAGCAGCACCCCGGACAGGTCCCAAGAGACCCAGTACTTC	CASSTPDRSQETQYF
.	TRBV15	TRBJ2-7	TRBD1	TGTGCCACCAGCCGCCGGGACAGGGATGTCGAGCAGTACTTC	CATSRRDRDVEQYF
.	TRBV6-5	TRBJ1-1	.	TGTGCCGCCAAGAAATCGGGAAGGACTGAAGCTTTCTTT	CAAKKSGRTEAFF
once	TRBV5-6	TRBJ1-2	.	TGTGCCAGCAGCCGAAGGGGATTAGGGGGCTACACCTTC	CASSRRGLGGYTF
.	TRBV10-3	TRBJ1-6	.	TGTGCCATCAGTGAGAGGCAGGTCTACAATTCACCCCTCCACTTT	CAISERQVYNSPLHF
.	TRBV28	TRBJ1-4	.	TGTGCCAGTAAGAGACCAGGGGAGAAGAATGAAAAACTGTTTTTT	CASKRPGEKNEKLFF
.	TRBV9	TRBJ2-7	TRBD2	TGTGCCAGCAGCAAGGCTAGCGGGAGCCGGTACGAGCAGTACTTC	CASSKASGSRYEQYF
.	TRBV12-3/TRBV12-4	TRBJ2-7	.	TGTGCCAGCAGTCTTAGGACTTACGAGCAGTACTTC	CASSLRTYEQYF
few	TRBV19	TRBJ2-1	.	TGTGCCAGTAGTATCAACCGGGGATCTGGTGAGCAGTTCTTC	CASSINRGSGEQFF
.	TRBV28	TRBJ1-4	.	TGTGCCAGCAGCCCGGTCCGGGCCAGGGGTGAAAAACTGTTTTTT	CASSPVRARGEKLFF
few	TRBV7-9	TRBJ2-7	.	TGTGCCAGCAGCTTGACTTCAAGCTCCTACGAGCAGTACTTC	CASSLTSSSYEQYF
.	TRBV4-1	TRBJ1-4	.	TGCGCCAGCAGCCACAGCGCCGTGACAACTAATGAAAAACTGTTTTTT	CASSHSAVTTNEKLFF
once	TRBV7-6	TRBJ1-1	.	TGTGCCAGCAGCTCGGACAGAAGCATGAACACTGAAGCTTTCTTT	CASSSDRSMNTEAFF
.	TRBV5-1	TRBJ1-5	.	TGCGCCAGCAGCCCGGGGGGGGGCAATCAGCCCCAGCATTTT	CASSPGGGNQPQHF
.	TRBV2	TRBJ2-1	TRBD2	TGTGCCAGCAGCGTGGATACTAGCGGAGTCTACAATGAGCAGTTCTTC	CASSVDTSGVYNEQFF
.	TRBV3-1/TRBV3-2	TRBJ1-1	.	TGTGCCAGCAGCCAAGACAGGAACACTGAAGCTTTCTTT	CASSQDRNTEAFF
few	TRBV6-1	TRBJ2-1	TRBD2	TGTGCCAGCAGTGAACGAAGCGGGAGGAATGAGCAGTTCTTC	CASSERSGRNEQFF
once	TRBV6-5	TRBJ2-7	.	TGTGCCAGCAGTTACAAGTCACAGGGTCCCTACGAGCAGTACTTC	CASSYKSQGPYEQYF
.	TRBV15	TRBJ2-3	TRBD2	TGTGCCACCAGCAGAGGCGGATCGGGAGGGCGCACAGATACGCAGTATTTT	CATSRGGSGGRTDTQYF
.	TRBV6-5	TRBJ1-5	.	TGTGCCAGCGGCGGGGCAGGGAGGCAGCCCCAGCATTTT	CASGGAGRQPQHF
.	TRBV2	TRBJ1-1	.	TGTGCCAGCAGTTCGGGGTCGAGCACTGAAGCTTTCTTT	CASSSGSSTEAFF
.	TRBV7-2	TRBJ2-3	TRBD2	TGTGCCAGCAGCAACCTCCTATATAGCGGGAGTAGGGGAGATACGCAGTATTTT	CASSNLLYSGSRGDTQYF
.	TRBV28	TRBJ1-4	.	TGTGCCAGCAGTCGTGGACAGCCTAATGAAAAACTGTTTTTT	CASSRGQPNEKLFF
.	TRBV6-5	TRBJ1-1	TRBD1	TGTGCCAGCAGGCTAGACAGGGGGAACACTGAAGCTTTCTTT	CASRLDRGNTEAFF
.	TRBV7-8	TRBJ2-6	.	TGTGCCAGCAGCTTAACCGGCTCTGGGGCCAACGTCCTGACTTTC	CASSLTGSGANVLTF
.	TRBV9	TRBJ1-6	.	TGTGCCAGCAGCCTCGGTGCTAATAATTCACCCCTCCACTTT	CASSLGANNSPLHF
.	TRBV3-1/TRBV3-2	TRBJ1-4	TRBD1	TGTGCCAGCAGCCAAGTCGGGACAGGGGGTGAAAAACTGTTTTTT	CASSQVGTGGEKLFF
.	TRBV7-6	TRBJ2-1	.	TGTGCCAGCAGCTTACGGGGGGCCATCTCCTACAATGAGCAGTTCTTC	CASSLRGAISYNEQFF
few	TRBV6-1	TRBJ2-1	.	TGTGCCAGCAGTGAATTTAGCGGAGCCCCTTACAATGAGCAGTTCTTC	CASSEFSGAPYNEQFF
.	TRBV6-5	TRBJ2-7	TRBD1	TGTGCCAGCAGGGGGACAGGGGGCCCCTACGAGCAGTACTTC	CASRGTGGPYEQYF